This TCR beta chain was identified in a study of blood T cell repertoires in COVID-19 (dated by TCRdb to the early 2020s). As for the study more broadly: Samples from collaborators originated in the United States, Italy and Spain and spanned both the acute and convalescent phases of COVID-19. Sample metadata almost always included a de-identified subject ID, COVID-19 status, age in years and sex. The samples were drawn from the first 160 participants of the ongoing ImmuneRACE study and from 1,200 or so subjects provided by 6 global collaborators. Where HLA class I and class II types were available, the types were taken from metadata supplied by the sample provider, not from assay-based typing. Deeply sampled blood TCRbeta repertoires from subjects exposed to, actively infected with, or recovered from COVID-19 were included in the dataset. The repertoires were released in a freely available public database intended as a resource for research on the immune response to SARS-CoV-2. The material from the prospective study consisted of cDNA or gDNA derived from T cells, B-cell-depleted T cells, or PBMCs.

Taken from cysteine to phenylalanine, the CDR3 has 13 residues. The sequence is cut down to CDR3 DNA, 39 bases in frame from base 1. Via the germline V gene, CDR1 is SNHLY and CDR2 FYNNEI. Clipping removes 8 bases from V and 2 bases from J, with 2 as the unmatched junction base count. Turning to this clone: Its antigen remains unidentified. Qualities for individual bases were not recorded, and no much larger clone is one base off.

Study-wide findings and limitations: The amount of clinical and demographic metadata varied by source and participant and was provided uncurated.

TCRbeta CDR3 regions were amplified from genomic DNA using the immunoSEQ Assay, a bias-controlled multiplex PCR. As for how the authors treated the data: The number of nucleated cells in each sample was estimated by amplification of reference gene primers within the assay. To quantify the absolute abundance of each unique TCRbeta CDR3 rearrangement, sequence reads were collapsed and filtered. Productive Simpson clonality was computed per sample as the square root of Simpson's diversity index over productive rearrangements. TCRdb mirrors the immuneACCESS table, restricted to in-frame sequences. Some clones are absent from its copies; in checked studies, under half trace to an unresolved V gene, and the reason for the others is unknown. That table is the source of V, J and clone size, and D and trimming were worked out from the DNA. This sample has more than 300,000 clones in its table, and 90% of those were observed once. 3.9% of the sample is held by the ten biggest clonotypes.

In the prospective study, participants were roughly 18 to 100 years old, resided in about 25 geographic areas of the United States, and were enrolled through a virtual design. To assign participants to cohorts, the prospective study relied on clinical history that participants themselves reported in a screening survey and a study questionnaire. Exposed participants had been in contact with someone with a PCR-confirmed or clinician-diagnosed COVID-19 case within 2 weeks of study entry. In the prospective study, whole blood, serum and a nasopharyngeal or oropharyngeal swab were collected from each participant by mobile phlebotomists. Additional blood draws and questionnaires over a 2-month period could optionally be provided by prospective study participants. Before DNA extraction, prospective study blood samples were shipped either frozen or at room temperature.

The source is a woman in her twenties or thirties who had been exposed to COVID-19. The chain was built from TRBV2 and TRBJ1-4, with 7 junctional bases fitting TRBD1. Sequencing input: PBMCs or T cells enriched from blood (not recorded which). The DNA sequence is given as TGTGCCAGCGGGACAGAGACTAATGAAAAACTGTTTTTT. Its protein reads: CASGTETNEKLFF.